Shown below are 10 T cell receptor beta chains from a single sample sequenced in a study of radiation and T cells in renal cell carcinoma. Libraries were prepared by immunoSEQ multiplex PCR; TCRdb keeps only in-frame clonotypes and omits some of them. The data hold about 150,000 clones, with 87% observed a single time. Time point here: blood 2 weeks post-SBRT. Sample treatment: 15 Gy SBRT to primary tumor, nephrectomy 4 weeks later. Sequences were derived from blood, sampled from a patient whose treatment included radiotherapy and nephrectomy. These receptors came from a woman between 45 and 65 years old with renal cell carcinoma.

J is TRBJ2-2 and V is TRBV19; D uncertain. The CDR3 consists of 13 residues. From germline, CDR1 is LNHDA and CDR2 SQIVND (reference sequence). Trimming stripped 3 bases from V and 5 bases from J, with 7 bases between. The CDR3, as DNA: TGTGCCAGTAGTATTTTGAGGACCGGGGAGCTGTTTTTT. It yields the protein CASSILRTGELFF.

The CDR3 DNA sequence: TGTGCCAGCAGCTTAGAGTCAACTAATGAAAAACTGTTTTTT. Amino acid sequence: CASSLESTNEKLFF. This chain connects TRBV5-6 to TRBJ1-4; D is ambiguous. Trimming shortened V by 2 bases and J by 0 bases, and 5 bases separated the two germline ends. The CDR3 runs to 14 residues. CDR1 and CDR2 (germline): SGHDT, YYEEEE.

A word on this clone: The junction departs from germline at one end; a sequencing error may be responsible. The genes are TRBV6-1 and TRBJ2-4, with D perhaps being TRBD1 or TRBD2 (6 bases each). The CDR3 spans 16 residues. The germline CDR1 and CDR2 sequences are MNHNS and SASEGT. CDR3 in amino acids: CASSEGGSQAKNIQYF. For the CDR3, the DNA is TGTGCCAGCAGCGAAGGGGGGAGTCAAGCCAAAAACATTCAGTACTTC.

V is TRBV6-5 and J is TRBJ2-5; D remains unclear. TRBJ2-7 matches the DNA end more closely, so the J call is doubtful. The length of the CDR3 is 15 residues. The germline V gene encodes CDR1 MNHEY and CDR2 SVGAGI. The CDR3 protein is CASSYSGRRTYEQYF. Written as DNA, the CDR3 is TGTGCCAGCAGTTACTCGGGCAGAAGGACCTACGAGCAGTACTTC.

This rearrangement joins TRBV6-5 to TRBJ2-5; 8 bases map to TRBD1. The CDR3 covers 16 residues. CDR1 is MNHEY, CDR2 SVGAGI, per germline. V shed 4 bases and J 1 base; nucleotides not matched to a gene: 8. The CDR3 DNA is TGTGCCAGCAGTTCCAGACAGACAGGGGCCCAAGAGACCCAGTACTTC. It codes for CASSSRQTGAQETQYF.

This rearrangement joins TRBV5-4 to TRBJ2-2, with D tentatively TRBD1 (6 bases). CDR1 SGHNT and CDR2 YYREEE come from the germline V gene (reference sequence). The CDR3 spans 17 residues. V was clipped by 6 bases and J by 6 bases, with 24 bases between them. The CDR3 protein is CASTPVQGNLRPGELFF. The CDR3 DNA is TGTGCCAGCACCCCCGTCCAGGGGAACCTGAGGCCCGGGGAGCTGTTTTTT. Looking up the rest from reference TRBV5-4 and TRBJ2-2 gives the full variable domain: ETGVTQSPTHLIKTRGQQVTLRCSSQSGHNTVSWYQQALGQGPQFIFQYYREEENGRGNFPPRFSGLQFPNYSSELNVNALELDDSALYLCASTPVQGNLRPGELFFGEGSRLTVL.

The genes are TRBV5-1 and TRBJ2-3, with D uncertain. Germline assignment: CDR1 SGHRS and CDR2 YFSETQ. Trimming stripped 3 bases from V and 10 bases from J, with 9 bases between. CDR3 length equals 11 residues. The CDR3 nucleotides read TGCGCCAGCAGCTCATTTGTGGCGCAGTATTTT. Protein: CASSSFVAQYF.

This clone was detected only once. The rearrangement uses TRBV7-8 and TRBJ2-7; TRBD1 is a possible D gene (6 bases). Per the germline V gene, CDR1 is SGHVS and CDR2 is FQNEAQ. This CDR3 spans 15 amino acids. V shed 4 bases and J shed 1 base, with 14 bases lying between them. The CDR3 loop reads CASSSGWGPSYEQYF. Here the CDR3 DNA reads TGTGCCAGCAGCTCCGGGTGGGGGCCGTCCTACGAGCAGTACTTC.

CDR3 protein: CASSEAEEETQYF. In DNA, the CDR3 is TGTGCCAGCAGTGAGGCGGAAGAAGAGACCCAGTACTTC. The V and J genes are TRBV2 and TRBJ2-5; D remains ambiguous. Germline V gives CDR1 SNHLY, CDR2 FYNNEI. This CDR3 spans 13 amino acids. V lost 3 bases and J 3 bases, leaving 8 bases between the germline ends.

The CDR3 spells CASSIRLAGPGNEQFF. Written as DNA, the CDR3 is TGTGCCAGCAGCATTAGACTAGCGGGGCCCGGGAATGAGCAGTTCTTC. The rearrangement joins TRBV7-8 to TRBJ2-1; TRBD2 aligns across 11 bases. This CDR3 region has 16 residues. Germline lookup yields CDR1 SGHVS and CDR2 FQNEAQ. V lost 5 bases to trimming and J lost 7 bases; unmatched junction nucleotides: 10. The variable domain in full, completed from reference TRBV7-8 and TRBJ2-1, reads GAGVSQSPRYKVAKRGQDVALRCDPISGHVSLFWYQQALGQGPEFLTYFQNEAQLDKSGLPSDRFFAERPEGSVSTLKIQRTQQEDSAVYLCASSIRLAGPGNEQFFGPGTRLTVL.